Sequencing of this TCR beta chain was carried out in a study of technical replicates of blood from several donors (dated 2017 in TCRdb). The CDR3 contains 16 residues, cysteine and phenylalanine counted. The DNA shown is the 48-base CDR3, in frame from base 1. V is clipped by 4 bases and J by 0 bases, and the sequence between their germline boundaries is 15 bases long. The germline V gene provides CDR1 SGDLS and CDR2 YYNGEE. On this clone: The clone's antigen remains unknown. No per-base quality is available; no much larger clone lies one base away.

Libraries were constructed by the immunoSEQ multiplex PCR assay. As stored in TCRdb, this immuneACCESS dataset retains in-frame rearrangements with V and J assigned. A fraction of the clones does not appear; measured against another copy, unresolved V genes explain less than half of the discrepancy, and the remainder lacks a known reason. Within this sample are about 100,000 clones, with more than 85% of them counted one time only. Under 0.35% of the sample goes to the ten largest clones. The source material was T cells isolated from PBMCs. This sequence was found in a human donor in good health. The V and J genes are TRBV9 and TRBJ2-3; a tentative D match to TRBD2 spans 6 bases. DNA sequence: TGTGCCAGCAGCCTCGAGGGACTTTACAGCACAGATACGCAGTATTTT. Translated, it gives CASSLEGLYSTDTQYF.